The present T cell receptor beta chain was sequenced within a study of blood T cells in healthy people across ages. From germline, CDR1 is LGHDT and CDR2 YNNKEL (reference sequence). The CDR3 sequence is 13 residues long. The ends lost 10 bases at V and 5 bases at J; junction bases unmatched: 7. Total RNA amounts of at least 5 micrograms were extracted per sample. With a J-beta primer mix and a sample-barcoded 5' primer, a second PCR ran roughly 6 to 12 cycles. TCRdb recomputed calls from the 5' RACE reads with MiXCR, one row per CDR3 protein. Among roughly 720,000 distinct CDR3 sequences listed, 40% to 65% were seen once. About this clonotype itself: The antigen is undetermined.

Points from the study as a whole: As naive T cell percentage varied, TCR beta diversity correlated strongly with it. PBMCs that were unsorted prevented a conclusive naive versus antigen-experienced comparison. CMV status of donors was unknown, possibly confounding expanded clonotype changes.

This sequence was found in a man aged 80 or over in good health. The genes are TRBV3-1 and TRBJ1-4, with TRBD1 matching 7 bases. Sequencing was performed on blood. In nucleotides, the CDR3 is TGTGCCACGAGGACAGGCACGAATGAAAAACTGTTTTTT. Residues: CATRTGTNEKLFF.